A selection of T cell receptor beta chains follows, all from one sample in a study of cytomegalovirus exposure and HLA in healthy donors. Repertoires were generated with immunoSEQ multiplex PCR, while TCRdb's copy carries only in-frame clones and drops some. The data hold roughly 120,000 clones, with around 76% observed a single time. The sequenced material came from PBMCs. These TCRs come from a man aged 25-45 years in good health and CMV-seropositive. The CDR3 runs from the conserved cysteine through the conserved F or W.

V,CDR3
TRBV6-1,CGSRGLAESYEQYF
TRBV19,CASQRLAGGRSTDTQYF
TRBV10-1,CASSDGTRGTQYF
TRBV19,CASKDRGEEQYF
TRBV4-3,CASSQEYGTGPLGDEKLFF
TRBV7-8,CASSPKRIQGSSYEQYF
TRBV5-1,CASSLDNEQYF
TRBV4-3,CASSHNRGVGRYEQYF
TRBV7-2,CASIERQSSYEQYF
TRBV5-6,CASSLEHRALGNTIYF
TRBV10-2,CASNAGHEQYF
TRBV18,CASSPPYMAQTSGNTIYF
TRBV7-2,CASSLGGSQETQYF
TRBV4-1,CASSPIRLGGDTEAFF
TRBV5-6,CASSLRLAGGPTDTQYF
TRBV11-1,CASSLRQGGSSQETQYF
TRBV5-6,CASSLLATQETQYF
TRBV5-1,CASSADSTNEKLFF
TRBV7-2,CASSATGSNQPQHF
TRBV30,CAWGEGAGEEEKLFF
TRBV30,CAWSAPGQGNEKLFF
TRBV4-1,CASSQDDAGANYGYTF
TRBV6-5,CASSYSGPLNTEAFF
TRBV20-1,CSAVSTGEQYF
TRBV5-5,CASSSQTGGIDTQYF
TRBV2,CASTEGIALTGELFF
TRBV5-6,CASSLRDRGLETQYF
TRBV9,CASSLPGGGAINEQFF
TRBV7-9,CATGGQGDEKLFF
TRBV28,CASSLVDSLNTEAFF
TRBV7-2,CASSSQVQSNQPQHF
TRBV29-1,CSVARTGGFGAFF
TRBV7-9,CASSLASGYTF
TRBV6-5,CASSYSMGAGRGAVF
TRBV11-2,CASSETSGGSYEQYF
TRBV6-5,CASSYSAGGNYGYTF
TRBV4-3,CASSQTSGGLNEQFF
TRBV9,CASSVDTGGTEAFF
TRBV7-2,CASTQTGIGNQPQHF
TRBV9,CASSGAGPATDTQYF
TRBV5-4,CASSPGTGTYEQYF
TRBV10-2,CASSSTGGRNTIYF
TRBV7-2,CASSFSRGGYYNEQFF
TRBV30,CAWSVPTGSIDTEAFF
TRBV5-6,CASRVEGTGVLSGYTF
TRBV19,CASSIGWTGGSYTF
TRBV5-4,CASSLASLNTGELFF
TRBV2,CASRDRDKNYGYTF